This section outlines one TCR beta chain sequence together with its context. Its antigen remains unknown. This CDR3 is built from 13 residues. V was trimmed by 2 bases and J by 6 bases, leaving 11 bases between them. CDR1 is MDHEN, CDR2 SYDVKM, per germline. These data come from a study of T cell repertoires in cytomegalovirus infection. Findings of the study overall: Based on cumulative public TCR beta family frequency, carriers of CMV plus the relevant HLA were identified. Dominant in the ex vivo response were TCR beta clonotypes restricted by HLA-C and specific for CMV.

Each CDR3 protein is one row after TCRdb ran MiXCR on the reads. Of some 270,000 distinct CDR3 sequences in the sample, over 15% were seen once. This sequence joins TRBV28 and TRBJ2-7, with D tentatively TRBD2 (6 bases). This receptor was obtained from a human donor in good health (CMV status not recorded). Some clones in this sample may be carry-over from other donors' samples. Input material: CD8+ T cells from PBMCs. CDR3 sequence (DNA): TGTGCCAGCAGTTTAACCGGGGGACTCGAGCAGTACTTC. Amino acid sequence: CASSLTGGLEQYF.